Given below is one T cell receptor beta chain in context. The antigen is undetermined. These data are taken from a study of vaccination and CD4 T cells after COVID-19. CDR1 is SGDLS and CDR2 is YYNGEE in the germline V gene. The CDR3 runs to 15 residues. V shed 3 bases, J shed 1 base, and the junction held 4 bases outside the gene matches. Once obtained from cultured CD4+ T cells, the DNA was sequenced using the Oncomine TCR Beta short-read assay. TCRdb used MiXCR to reprocess the PCR reads, holding one entry per CDR3 protein. Among 4,000 to 5,500 distinct CDR3 sequences, roughly 60% were seen once, and the ten largest hold 36%. Treatment noted: approximately nine-day PBMC culture with coronavirus spike peptide pools or control peptides (ViraFEST assay). CD4+ T-cell collection from the unexposed donor predated the COVID-19 pandemic (2011-2018).

The chain combines TRBV9 with TRBJ1-2; 9 bases line up with TRBD1. This TCR derives from a human donor in good health. Material for sequencing was CD4+ T cells from blood, cultured in vitro. The CDR3 DNA reads TGTGCCAGCAGCGGGACAGGGGCGGTTAACTATGGCTACACCTTC. Encoded protein: CASSGTGAVNYGYTF.